This TCR beta chain was captured by sequencing in a study of identical twins. Study results and caveats: Part of the zero-insertion signal could reflect confounding by invariant MAIT and iNKT cells.

To note about this clonotype: Its matching antigen is unknown.

CDR3 size: 14 residues. V lost 8 bases to trimming and J lost 0 bases; unmatched junction nucleotides: 5. Germline CDR1 is SEHNR and CDR2 is FQNEAQ (reference sequence). Template switching, a step in the protocol, added a universal primer site, and cDNA carried unique molecular identifiers. Using its own MiXCR run on the 5' RACE reads, TCRdb lists one record per CDR3 protein. Here the sample spans about 530,000 distinct CDR3 sequences, roughly 15% being singletons. The sample also formed part of further work on yellow fever vaccine responses in identical twins.

This receptor was identified in a woman aged 18-29 years in good health. The sample consisted of CD4+ T cells sorted from blood. This rearrangement joins TRBV7-9 to TRBJ1-1, with TRBD1 matching over 8 bases. CDR3 sequence reads: CASRRQGMNTEAFF. CDR3 sequence (DNA): TGTGCCAGCCGCCGACAGGGGATGAACACTGAAGCTTTCTTT.